The 11 T cell receptor beta chains below come from one sample, sequenced in a study of blood T cells in healthy people across ages. Then a second PCR, running about 6 to 12 cycles, was carried out with a sample-barcoded 5' primer and a J-beta primer mix. TCRdb processed the 5' RACE reads anew with MiXCR; each CDR3 protein has one entry. The sample has fewer than 900,000 distinct CDR3 sequences, roughly 47% seen once; the top ten hold about 20%. Sequencing was performed on blood. All receptors derive from a woman aged 60-75 years in good health.

This clonotype was seen more than once but under ten times. The CDR3 DNA reads as TGCAGTGCTCCTTTGGGGCTGAGGGATCAGCCCCAGCATTTT. This translates into CSAPLGLRDQPQHF. V usage is TRBV20-1 and J usage is TRBJ1-5, with D tentatively TRBD1 (5 bases). Per germline, CDR1 DFQATT and CDR2 SNEGSKA (reference sequence). This CDR3 has 14 residues. V shed 5 bases and J shed 5 bases, with 16 bases lying between them.

About this clonotype itself: One junction end does not reproduce the germline sequence, and a read error may be involved. CDR3: CVSSLANRGPYEQYF. The CDR3 nucleotides are TGTGTCAGCAGCTTAGCTAACAGGGGGCCGTACGAGCAGTACTTC. J is TRBJ2-4 and V is TRBV7-8; 9 bases align to TRBD1. The DNA end lines up better with TRBJ2-7; the J call may be wrong. CDR3 size: 15 residues. Germline assignment: CDR1 SGHVS and CDR2 FQNEAQ.

This sequence joins TRBV5-1 and TRBJ2-4, with TRBD2 matching over 8 bases. The J call may be faulty, since TRBJ2-7 better matches the DNA end. The CDR3 runs 14 residues. Germline loops: CDR1 SGHRS, CDR2 YFSETQ. CDR3 sequence: CASRLGGGTYEQYF. For the CDR3, the DNA is TGCGCCAGCAGGCTAGGCGGGGGGACCTACGAGCAGTACTTC.

This clonotype was counted a few times. The chain combines TRBV2 with TRBJ2-2; maybe TRBD1 (5 bases). This CDR3 is built from 13 residues. Germline V lookup: CDR1 SNHLY, CDR2 FYNNEI. Deletions cut 3 bases from V and 4 bases from J, with 6 bases between. DNA for the CDR3: TGTGCCAGCAGTGAGCAGGGCACCGGGGAGCTGTTTTTT. It translates to CASSEQGTGELFF.

This clonotype showed up just a few times. The gene calls are TRBV6-6 and TRBJ2-5, with D possibly TRBD2 on 5 matching bases. The tail of the sequence fits TRBJ2-7 better, so the J call may be wrong. The CDR3 sequence is 11 residues long. The germline CDR1 and CDR2 sequences are MNHNY and SVGAGI (reference sequence). The CDR3 region has the DNA TGTGCCAGCAGTTACGAGGGCGAGCAGTACTTC. Residues: CASSYEGEQYF.

A remark on this clonotype: One end of the junction is discordant with germline, which a read error may explain. This chain links TRBV28 with TRBJ2-7; D unresolved. The better agreement between TRBJ2-5 and the DNA end casts doubt on the J call. This CDR3 spans 12 amino acids. Germline-derived CDR1 and CDR2 are MDHEN and SYDVKM. Here the CDR3 DNA reads TGTGCCAGCAGTCCCTCCCAAGGGACCCAGTACTTC. It encodes CASSPSQGTQYF.

This clonotype was counted many times. The chain is built from TRBV20-1 and TRBJ1-2, with 9 bases aligning to TRBD1. Germline V gene data show CDR1 as DFQATT and CDR2 as SNEGSKA (reference sequence). Unmatched junction bases numbered 9, after V lost 6 bases and J lost 7 bases. The CDR3 extends over 13 amino acids. Written as DNA, the CDR3 is TGCAGTGCGGAAAGAACAGGGGGCAGTGGCTACACCTTC. Amino acids: CSAERTGGSGYTF.

The chain employs TRBV6-5 and TRBJ2-7; the D gene is possibly TRBD2 (6 bases). This CDR3 comprises 15 residues. Looked up from germline, CDR1 is MNHEY and CDR2 is SVGAGI. V lost 6 bases, J lost 3 bases, and 18 bases lay in between. The CDR3, as DNA: TGTGCCAGCAGCTTGGACTATACCCTGGACTACGAGCAGTACTTC. Translation: CASSLDYTLDYEQYF.

The chain combines TRBV21-1 with TRBJ1-3. TRBV21-1 is reported as a pseudogene. This CDR3 has 19 residues. This CDR3 reads CASSRFGGRRLSSGNTIYF. Written as DNA, the CDR3 is TGTGCCAGCAGCAGATTCGGCGGACGGCGGCTATCCTCTGGAAACACCATATATTTT.

This clonotype has more than one count but fewer than ten. The V call is TRBV6-2 or TRBV6-3, the J call TRBJ2-1; D may be TRBD1 (6 bases). Trimming removed 5 bases at V and 2 bases at J, with 13 bases between. The CDR3 runs to 15 residues. Per the germline V gene, CDR1 is MNHEY and CDR2 is SVGEGT. CDR3 coding DNA: TGTGCCAGCAGTCCCGTGACAGGAGCCTACAATGAGCAGTTCTTC. Its translation: CASSPVTGAYNEQFF.

The chain has TRBV10-2 and TRBJ2-7; tentatively, D is TRBD2 (7 bases). The V end was cut by 6 bases, the J end by 4 bases, with 16 bases between. The length of the CDR3 is 14 residues. Looked up from germline, CDR1 is WSHSY and CDR2 is SAAADI. The DNA of the CDR3 is TGCGCCAGCAGCGCTGGGGGGGCCAAGTACGAGCAGTACTTC. Its protein is CASSAGGAKYEQYF.